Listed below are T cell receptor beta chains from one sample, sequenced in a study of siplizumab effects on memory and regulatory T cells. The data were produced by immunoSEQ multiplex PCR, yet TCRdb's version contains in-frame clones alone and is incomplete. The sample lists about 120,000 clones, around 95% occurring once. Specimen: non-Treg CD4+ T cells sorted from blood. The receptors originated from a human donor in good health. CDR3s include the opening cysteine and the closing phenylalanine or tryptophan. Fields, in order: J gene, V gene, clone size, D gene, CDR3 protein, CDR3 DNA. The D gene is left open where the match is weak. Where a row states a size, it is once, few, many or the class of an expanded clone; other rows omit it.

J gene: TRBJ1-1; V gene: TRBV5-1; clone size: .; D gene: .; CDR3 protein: CASSYGRQNTEAFF; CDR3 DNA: TGCGCCAGCAGCTACGGCAGGCAAAACACTGAAGCTTTCTTT
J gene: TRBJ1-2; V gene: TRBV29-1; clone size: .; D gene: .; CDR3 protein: CSVDDSYGYTF; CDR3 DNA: TGCAGCGTGGACGACAGTTATGGCTACACCTTC
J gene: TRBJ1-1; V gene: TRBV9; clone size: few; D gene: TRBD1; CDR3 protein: CASSFLQGGGTEAFF; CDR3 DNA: TGTGCCAGCAGCTTCTTACAGGGGGGAGGAACTGAAGCTTTCTTT
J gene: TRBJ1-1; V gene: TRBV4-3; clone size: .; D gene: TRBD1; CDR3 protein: CASSQRPGQVNTEAFF; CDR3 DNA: TGCGCCAGCAGCCAAAGACCCGGACAGGTGAACACTGAAGCTTTCTTT
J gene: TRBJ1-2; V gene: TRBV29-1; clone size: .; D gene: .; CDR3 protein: CSARGLPGDGYTF; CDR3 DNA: TGCAGCGCCCGGGGACTCCCCGGCGATGGCTACACCTTC
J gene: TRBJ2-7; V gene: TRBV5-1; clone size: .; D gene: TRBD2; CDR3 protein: CASRPGTSDTYEQYF; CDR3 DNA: TGCGCCAGCAGACCCGGGACTAGCGACACCTACGAGCAGTACTTC
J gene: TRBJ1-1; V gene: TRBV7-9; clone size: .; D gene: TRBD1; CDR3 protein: CASSPRQGRDTEAFF; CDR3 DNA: TGTGCCAGCAGCCCAAGACAGGGTAGGGACACTGAAGCTTTCTTT
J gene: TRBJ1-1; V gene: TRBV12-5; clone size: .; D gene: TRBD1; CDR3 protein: CASGWGQGARTEAFF; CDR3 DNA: TGTGCTAGTGGTTGGGGACAGGGGGCGCGGACTGAAGCTTTCTTT
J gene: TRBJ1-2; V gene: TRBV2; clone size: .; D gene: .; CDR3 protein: CASSASGAYGYTF; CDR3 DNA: TGTGCCAGCAGCGCCTCTGGCGCCTATGGCTACACCTTC
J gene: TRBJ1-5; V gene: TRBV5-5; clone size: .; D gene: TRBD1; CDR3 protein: CASSLIPGQGAGQPQHF; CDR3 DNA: TGTGCCAGCAGCTTGATCCCTGGACAGGGGGCAGGTCAGCCCCAGCATTTT
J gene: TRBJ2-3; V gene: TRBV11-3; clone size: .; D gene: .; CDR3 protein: CASSSREGSTDTQYF; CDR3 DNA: TGTGCCAGCAGCTCGCGCGAGGGAAGCACAGATACGCAGTATTTT
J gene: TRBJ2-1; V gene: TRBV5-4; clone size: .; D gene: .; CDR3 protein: CASSLDQGVYNEQFF; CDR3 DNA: TGTGCCAGCAGCTTGGATCAGGGTGTTTACAATGAGCAGTTCTTC
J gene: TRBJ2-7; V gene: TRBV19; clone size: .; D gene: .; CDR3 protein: CASSDGGLSYEQYF; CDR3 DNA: TGTGCCAGCAGCGACGGGGGGCTCTCCTACGAGCAGTACTTC
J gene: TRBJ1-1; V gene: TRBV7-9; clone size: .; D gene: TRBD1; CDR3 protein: CASSTEYRTGGTEAFF; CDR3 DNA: TGTGCCAGCAGCACCGAATATCGGACAGGGGGAACTGAAGCTTTCTTT
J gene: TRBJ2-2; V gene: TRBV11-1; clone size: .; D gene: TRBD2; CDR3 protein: CASSSRTSGGVGELFF; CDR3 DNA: TGTGCCAGCAGCAGCCGGACTAGCGGGGGGGTCGGGGAGCTGTTTTTT
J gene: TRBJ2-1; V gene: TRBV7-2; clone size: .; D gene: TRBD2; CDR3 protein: CASSLGLAGGQNEQFF; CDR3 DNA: TGTGCCAGCAGCTTAGGCCTCGCGGGGGGGCAGAATGAGCAGTTCTTC
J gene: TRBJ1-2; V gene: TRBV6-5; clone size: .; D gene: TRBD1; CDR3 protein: CASRNRDRAAYGYTF; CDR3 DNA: TGTGCCAGCAGAAACCGGGACAGGGCGGCCTATGGCTACACCTTC
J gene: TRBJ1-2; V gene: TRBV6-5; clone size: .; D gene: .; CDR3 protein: CASSSTSLGYGYTF; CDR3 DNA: TGTGCCAGCAGTTCTACTAGCCTGGGCTATGGCTACACCTTC
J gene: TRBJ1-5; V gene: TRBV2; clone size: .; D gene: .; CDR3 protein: CASNSQGVENQPQHF; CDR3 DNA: TGTGCCAGCAATTCACAGGGAGTGGAAAATCAGCCCCAGCATTTT
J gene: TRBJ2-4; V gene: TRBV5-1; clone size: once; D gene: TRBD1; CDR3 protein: CASSQGDSDIQYF; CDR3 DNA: TGCGCCAGCAGCCAGGGGGACAGCGACATTCAGTACTTC
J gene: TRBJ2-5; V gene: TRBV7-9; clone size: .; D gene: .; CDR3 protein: CASTVGAGQETQYF; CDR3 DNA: TGTGCCAGCACCGTAGGGGCAGGTCAAGAGACCCAGTACTTC
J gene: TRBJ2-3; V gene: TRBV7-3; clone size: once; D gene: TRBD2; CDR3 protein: CASSLLRAGMGDTQYF; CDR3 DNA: TGTGCCAGCAGCTTACTCCGAGCGGGGATGGGAGATACGCAGTATTTT
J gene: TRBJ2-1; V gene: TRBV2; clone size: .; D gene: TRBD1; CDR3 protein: CASSELGQANNEQFF; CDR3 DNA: TGTGCCAGCAGTGAGTTGGGACAGGCCAACAATGAGCAGTTCTTC
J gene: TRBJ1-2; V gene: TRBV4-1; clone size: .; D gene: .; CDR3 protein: CASSQAPQGLYGYTF; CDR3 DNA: TGCGCCAGCAGCCAGGCCCCACAGGGTCTCTATGGCTACACCTTC
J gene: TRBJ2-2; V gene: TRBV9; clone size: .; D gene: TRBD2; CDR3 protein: CASSVGGGSTGELFF; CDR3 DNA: TGTGCCAGCAGCGTAGGCGGGGGGAGCACCGGGGAGCTGTTTTTT
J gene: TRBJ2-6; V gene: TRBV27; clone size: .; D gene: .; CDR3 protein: CASSRLAGANVLTF; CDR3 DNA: TGTGCCAGCAGTCGCCTGGCTGGGGCCAACGTCCTGACTTTC
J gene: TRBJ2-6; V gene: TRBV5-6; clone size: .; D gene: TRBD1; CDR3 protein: CASSLRARGLRGANVLTF; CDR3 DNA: TGTGCCAGCAGCTTACGGGCCAGGGGGCTGAGAGGGGCCAACGTCCTGACTTTC
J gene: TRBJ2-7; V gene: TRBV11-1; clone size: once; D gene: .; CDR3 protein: CASSLAGSREQYF; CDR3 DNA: TGTGCCAGCAGCTTAGCGGGTAGTCGCGAGCAGTACTTC
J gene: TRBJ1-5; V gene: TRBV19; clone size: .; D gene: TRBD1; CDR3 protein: CASSIQGADQPQHF; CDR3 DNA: TGTGCCAGTAGTATCCAGGGGGCCGATCAGCCCCAGCATTTT
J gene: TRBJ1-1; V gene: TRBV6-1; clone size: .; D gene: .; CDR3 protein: CASLSGGLDTEAFF; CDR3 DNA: TGTGCCAGCTTATCGGGGGGGCTGGACACTGAAGCTTTCTTT
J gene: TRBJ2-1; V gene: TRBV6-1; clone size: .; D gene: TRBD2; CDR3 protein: CASSGRERLAVGIEQFF; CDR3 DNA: TGTGCCAGCAGTGGGAGGGAGCGACTAGCGGTCGGAATCGAGCAGTTCTTC
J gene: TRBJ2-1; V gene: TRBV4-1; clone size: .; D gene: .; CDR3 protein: CASSQMGSYNEQFF; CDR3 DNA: TGCGCCAGCAGCCAAATGGGTAGTTACAATGAGCAGTTCTTC
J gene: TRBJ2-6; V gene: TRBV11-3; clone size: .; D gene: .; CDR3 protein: CASSPGVSGANVLTF; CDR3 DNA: TGTGCCAGCAGCCCGGGAGTCTCTGGGGCCAACGTCCTGACTTTC
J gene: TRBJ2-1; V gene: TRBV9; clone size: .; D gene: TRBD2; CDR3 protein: CASSPRTSGGYNEQFF; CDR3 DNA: TGTGCCAGCAGCCCAAGAACTAGCGGGGGCTACAATGAGCAGTTCTTC
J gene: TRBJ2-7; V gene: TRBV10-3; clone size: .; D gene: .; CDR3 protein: CAISAPVAYEQYF; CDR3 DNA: TGTGCCATCTCCGCCCCGGTCGCCTACGAGCAGTACTTC
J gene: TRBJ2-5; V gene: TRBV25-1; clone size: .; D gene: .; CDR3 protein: CASSIGGGHETQYF; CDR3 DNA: TGTGCCAGCAGCATAGGGGGGGGACATGAGACCCAGTACTTC
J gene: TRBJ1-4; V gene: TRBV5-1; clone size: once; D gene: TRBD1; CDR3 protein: CASSPGTGDEKLFF; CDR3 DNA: TGCGCCAGCAGCCCCGGGACAGGAGATGAAAAACTGTTTTTT
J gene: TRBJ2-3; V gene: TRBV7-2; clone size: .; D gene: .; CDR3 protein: CASSLALSSDTQYF; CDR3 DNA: TGTGCCAGCAGCTTAGCTTTAAGCTCAGATACGCAGTATTTT
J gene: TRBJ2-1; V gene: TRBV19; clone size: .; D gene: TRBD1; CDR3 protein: CASTPGQGIYEQFF; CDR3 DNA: TGTGCCAGTACCCCGGGACAGGGGATATATGAGCAGTTCTTC
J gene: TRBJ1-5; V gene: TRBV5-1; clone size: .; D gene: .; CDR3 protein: CASSLNPNMERNQPQHF; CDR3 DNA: TGCGCCAGCAGCCTTAACCCAAACATGGAACGCAATCAGCCCCAGCATTTT
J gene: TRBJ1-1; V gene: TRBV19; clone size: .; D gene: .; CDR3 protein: CASSIDWGRGNTEAFF; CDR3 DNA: TGTGCCAGTAGTATAGATTGGGGAAGGGGGAACACTGAAGCTTTCTTT
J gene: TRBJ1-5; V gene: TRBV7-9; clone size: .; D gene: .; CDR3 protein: CASSLGPDQPQHF; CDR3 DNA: TGTGCCAGCAGCTTAGGTCCCGATCAGCCCCAGCATTTT
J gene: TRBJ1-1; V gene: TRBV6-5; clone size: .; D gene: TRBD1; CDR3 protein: CASRTTGGRYTEAFF; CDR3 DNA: TGTGCCAGCAGGACCACAGGGGGCCGGTACACTGAAGCTTTCTTT
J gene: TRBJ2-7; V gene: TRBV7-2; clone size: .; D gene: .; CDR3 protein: CASSPRGISYEQYF; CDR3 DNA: TGTGCCAGCAGCCCCCGGGGGATCTCCTACGAGCAGTACTTC
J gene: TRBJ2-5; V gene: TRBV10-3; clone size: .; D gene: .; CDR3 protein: CAIRRLPQETQYF; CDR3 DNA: TGTGCCATCAGGAGACTGCCCCAAGAGACCCAGTACTTC
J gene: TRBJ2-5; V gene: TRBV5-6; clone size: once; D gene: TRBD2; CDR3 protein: CASDRGLAGETQYF; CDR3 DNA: TGTGCCAGCGATCGGGGGCTAGCGGGGGAGACCCAGTACTTC